Included here is one TCR beta chain sequence, with context. The table lists this clone with a count of one. Its antigen has not been determined. Base quality data are lacking; no much larger clone is found one base away. These data are taken from a study of blood T cell repertoires in COVID-19 (dated by TCRdb to the early 2020s). In the study overall: Samples covering the acute and convalescent phases of COVID-19 were provided by collaborators in the United States, Italy and Spain. The samples were drawn from two sources: the first 160 participants of the ongoing ImmuneRACE study, and fewer than 1,500 subjects contributed by 6 global collaborators. Subjects who had been exposed to COVID-19, were actively infected with it, or had recovered from it provided the deeply sampled blood TCRbeta repertoires that made up the dataset. The material from the prospective study consisted of cDNA or gDNA derived from T cells, B-cell-depleted T cells, or PBMCs. Where HLA class I and class II types were available, the types were taken from metadata supplied by the sample provider, not from assay-based typing. A freely available public database, intended as a resource for researchers studying the immune response to SARS-CoV-2, is where the repertoires were released. A de-identified subject ID, COVID-19 status, age in years and sex were almost always included in the sample metadata. Overall study outcomes, separate from this receptor: The amount of clinical and demographic metadata varied by source and participant and was provided uncurated.

From the cysteine up to the phenylalanine, the CDR3 has a length of 17 residues. The kept DNA is CDR3 alone, 51 bases in frame from the first base. As encoded in the germline V gene, CDR1 is KGHDR while CDR2 is SFDVKD. Between the V and J ends, shortened by 0 bases and 6 bases respectively, the junction contains 17 bases. TCRbeta CDR3 regions were amplified from genomic DNA by means of the immunoSEQ Assay, a bias-controlled multiplex PCR. The original methods were these. The number of nucleated cells in each sample was estimated by amplification of reference gene primers within the assay. To quantify the absolute abundance of each unique TCRbeta CDR3 rearrangement, sequence reads were collapsed and filtered. Productive Simpson clonality was computed per sample as the square root of Simpson's diversity index over productive rearrangements. Imported from immuneACCESS, the table was reduced by TCRdb to in-frame sequences with V and J called. These copies leave out some clones; in studies compared against another copy, an unresolved V gene accounts for under half, and the cause of the remainder is not known. Clonal size and the V and J genes are those of that table, whereas D and trimming came from the DNA. Present in this sample are about 81,000 clones, roughly nine tenths of which were seen just once. Roughly 2% of the sample rests with the top ten.

Collaborating institutions collected whole blood in K2EDTA tubes following their own protocols. For TCRbeta analysis, collaborators shipped samples in one of three forms: frozen whole blood, isolated PBMCs, or DNA extracted from either of those sample types. The chain uses TRBV24-1 and TRBJ2-1, and possibly TRBD2, on 5 matching bases. Material for sequencing was peripheral blood. The TCR sequence derives from a woman between 45 and 65 years old in a cohort sampled during active COVID-19. The CDR3 reads as follows: CATSDLGLPNRPNEQFF. The sequence in DNA is TGTGCCACCAGTGATTTGGGACTTCCCAACCGTCCCAATGAGCAGTTCTTC.